Described below is a single TCR beta chain sequence and its context. What it binds is not known. The sample originates from a study of cytotoxic CD8 clonotypes in ibrutinib-treated CLL. For the study at large: Responses: some 24 partial, 2 complete; after median roughly 63 months, approximately 15 stayed remitted, approximately twelve progressed. The average sample held roughly 250,000 productive templates and around 87,000 productive rearrangements.

The protocol was immunoSEQ multiplex PCR, while the TCRdb copy is restricted to in-frame clones and leaves out a portion. The table records roughly 15,000 clones, 52% of them present only once. General observations from the study: Progressing patients had sampling times that differed from those of sustained-remission patients. Clonality increased with ibrutinib response but returned toward baseline at progression.

The CDR3 has 13 residues. Trimming took off 3 bases at V and 1 base at J, with 6 bases between the two ends. Per germline, CDR1 MNHEY and CDR2 SMNVEV (reference sequence). The sample in question was PBMCs, obtained at an approximately 25-month disease-progression time point, from a patient treated with ibrutinib. This TCR was recovered from a human donor with chronic lymphocytic leukemia. The rearrangement links TRBV27 to TRBJ1-2; D gene unclear. The CDR3 sequence is CASSFRDNYGYTF. As DNA, the CDR3 is TGTGCCAGCAGTTTTAGGGATAACTATGGCTACACCTTC.